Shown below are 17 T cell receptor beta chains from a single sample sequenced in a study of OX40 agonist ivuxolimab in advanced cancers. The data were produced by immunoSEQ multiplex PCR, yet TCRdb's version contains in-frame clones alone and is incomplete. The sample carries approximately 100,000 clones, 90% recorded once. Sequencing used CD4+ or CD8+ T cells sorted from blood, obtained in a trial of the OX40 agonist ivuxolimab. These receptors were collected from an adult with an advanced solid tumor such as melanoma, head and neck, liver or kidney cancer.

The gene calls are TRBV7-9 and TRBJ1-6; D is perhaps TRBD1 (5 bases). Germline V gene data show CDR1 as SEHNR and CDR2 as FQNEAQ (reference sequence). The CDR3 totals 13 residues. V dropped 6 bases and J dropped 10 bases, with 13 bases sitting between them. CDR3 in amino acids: CASSLQGDSPLHF. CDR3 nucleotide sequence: TGTGCCAGCAGTTTGCAGGGAGACTCACCCCTCCACTTT. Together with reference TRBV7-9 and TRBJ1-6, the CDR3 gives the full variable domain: DTGVSQNPRHKITKRGQNVTFRCDPISEHNRLYWYRQTLGQGPEFLTYFQNEAQLEKSRLLSDRFSAERPKGSFSTLEIQRTEQGDSAMYLCASSLQGDSPLHFGNGTRLTVT.

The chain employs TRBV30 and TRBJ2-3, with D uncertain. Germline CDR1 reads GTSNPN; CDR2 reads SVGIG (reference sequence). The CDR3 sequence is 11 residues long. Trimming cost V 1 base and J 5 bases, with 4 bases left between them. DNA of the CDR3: TGTGCCTGGAGTGGAGGAGATACGCAGTATTTT. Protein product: CAWSGGDTQYF.

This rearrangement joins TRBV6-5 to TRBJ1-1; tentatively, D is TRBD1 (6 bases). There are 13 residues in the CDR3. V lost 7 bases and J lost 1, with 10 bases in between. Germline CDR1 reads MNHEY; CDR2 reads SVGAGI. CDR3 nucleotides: TGTGCCAGCAAGGACAGAGGGAACACTGAAGCTTTCTTT. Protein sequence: CASKDRGNTEAFF.

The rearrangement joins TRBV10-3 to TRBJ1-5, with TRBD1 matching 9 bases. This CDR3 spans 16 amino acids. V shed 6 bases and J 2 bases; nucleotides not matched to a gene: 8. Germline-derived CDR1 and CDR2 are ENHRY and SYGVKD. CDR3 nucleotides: TGTGCCATCAGGACGAAACAGGGGGCTGGCAATCAGCCCCAGCATTTT. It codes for CAIRTKQGAGNQPQHF.

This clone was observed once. The DNA of the CDR3 is TGTGCCAGCAGTGAAGCTGGCAGGGTATTCCAAGAGACCCAGTACTTC. It translates to CASSEAGRVFQETQYF. The gene calls are TRBV6-1 and TRBJ2-5, with D possibly being TRBD1 (5 bases). V was clipped by 0 bases and J by 1 base, with 12 bases between them. There are 16 residues in the CDR3. From germline, CDR1 is MNHNS and CDR2 SASEGT.

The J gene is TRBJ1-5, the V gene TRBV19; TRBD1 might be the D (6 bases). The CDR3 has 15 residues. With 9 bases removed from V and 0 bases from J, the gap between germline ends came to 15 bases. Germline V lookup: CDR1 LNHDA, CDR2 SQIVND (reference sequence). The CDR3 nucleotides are TGTGCCAGCCACAGGGACCTTTATAGCAATCAGCCCCAGCATTTT. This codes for CASHRDLYSNQPQHF.

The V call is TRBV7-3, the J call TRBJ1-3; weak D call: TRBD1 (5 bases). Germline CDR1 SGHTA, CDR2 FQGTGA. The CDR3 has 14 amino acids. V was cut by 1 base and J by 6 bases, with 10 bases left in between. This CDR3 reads CASSLNGGENTIYF. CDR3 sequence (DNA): TGTGCCAGCAGCTTAAATGGGGGTGAAAACACCATATATTTT.

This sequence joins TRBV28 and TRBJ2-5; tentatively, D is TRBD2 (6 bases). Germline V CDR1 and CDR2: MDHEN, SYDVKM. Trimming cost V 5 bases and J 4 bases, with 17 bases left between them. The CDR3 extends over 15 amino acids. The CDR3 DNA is TGTGCCAGCAGTCCCGCAGGAGGGTCCCCAGAGACCCAGTACTTC. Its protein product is CASSPAGGSPETQYF.

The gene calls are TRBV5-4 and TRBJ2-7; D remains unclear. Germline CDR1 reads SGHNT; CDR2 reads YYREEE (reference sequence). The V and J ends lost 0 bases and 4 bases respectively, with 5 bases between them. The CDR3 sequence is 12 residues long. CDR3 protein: CASSLDAYEQYF. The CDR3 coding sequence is TGTGCCAGCAGCTTGGACGCATACGAGCAGTACTTC.

CDR3 bases: TGTGCCTGGAGTGTAGGACAGAAACAGTACTTC. This sequence encodes CAWSVGQKQYF. The J gene is TRBJ2-5, the V gene TRBV30, with a possible D match to TRBD1 (6 bases). The V end was cut by 0 bases, the J end by 11 bases, with 10 bases between. This CDR3 contains 11 residues. Germline assignment: CDR1 GTSNPN and CDR2 SVGIG (reference sequence).

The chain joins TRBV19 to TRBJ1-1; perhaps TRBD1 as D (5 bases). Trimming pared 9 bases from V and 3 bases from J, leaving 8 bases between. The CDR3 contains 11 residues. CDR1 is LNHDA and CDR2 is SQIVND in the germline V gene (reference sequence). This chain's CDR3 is CASGGYTEAFF. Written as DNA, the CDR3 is TGTGCCAGCGGGGGGTACACTGAAGCTTTCTTT.

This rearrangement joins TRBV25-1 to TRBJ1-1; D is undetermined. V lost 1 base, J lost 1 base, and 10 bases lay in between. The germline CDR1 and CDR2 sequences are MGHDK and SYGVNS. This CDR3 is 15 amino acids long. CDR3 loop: CASSESVTSNTEAFF. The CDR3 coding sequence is TGTGCCAGCAGTGAATCGGTCACCTCGAACACTGAAGCTTTCTTT.

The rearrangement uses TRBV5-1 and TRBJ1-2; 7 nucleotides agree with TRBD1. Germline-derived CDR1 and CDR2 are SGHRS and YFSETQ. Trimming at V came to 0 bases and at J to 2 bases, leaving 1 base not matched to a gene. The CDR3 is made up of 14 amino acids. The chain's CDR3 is CASSLEQGNYGYTF. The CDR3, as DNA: TGCGCCAGCAGCTTGGAACAGGGGAACTATGGCTACACCTTC.

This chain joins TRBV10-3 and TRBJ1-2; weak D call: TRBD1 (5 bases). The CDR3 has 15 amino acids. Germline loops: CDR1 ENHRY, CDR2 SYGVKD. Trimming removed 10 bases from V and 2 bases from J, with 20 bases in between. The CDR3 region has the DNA TGTGCCACCCTTCTAGACGGGGGGATCAACTATGGCTACACCTTC. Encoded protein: CATLLDGGINYGYTF.

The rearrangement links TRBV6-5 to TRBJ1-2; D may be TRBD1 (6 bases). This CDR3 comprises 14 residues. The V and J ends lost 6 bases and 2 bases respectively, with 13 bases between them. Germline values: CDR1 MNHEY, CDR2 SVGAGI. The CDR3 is CASRRNRENYGYTF. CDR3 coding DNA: TGTGCCAGCAGACGTAACAGGGAGAACTATGGCTACACCTTC.

The CDR3 reads CASSGATGENSPLHF. The DNA for the CDR3 is TGTGCCAGCAGCGGCGCGACAGGGGAGAATTCACCCCTCCACTTT. V and J are TRBV9 and TRBJ1-6, with 8 bases that match TRBD1. CDR3 size: 15 residues. The J segment lost 7 bases and the V segment lost 3 bases, leaving 6 bases of the junction unmatched. The V gene's germline CDR1 is SGDLS and CDR2 YYNGEE.

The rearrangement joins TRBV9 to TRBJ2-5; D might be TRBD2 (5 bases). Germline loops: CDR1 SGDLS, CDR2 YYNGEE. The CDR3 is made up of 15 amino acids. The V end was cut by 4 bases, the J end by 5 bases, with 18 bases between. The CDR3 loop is CASSTRYGMEETQYF. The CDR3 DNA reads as TGTGCCAGCAGCACGCGCTACGGGATGGAGGAGACCCAGTACTTC.